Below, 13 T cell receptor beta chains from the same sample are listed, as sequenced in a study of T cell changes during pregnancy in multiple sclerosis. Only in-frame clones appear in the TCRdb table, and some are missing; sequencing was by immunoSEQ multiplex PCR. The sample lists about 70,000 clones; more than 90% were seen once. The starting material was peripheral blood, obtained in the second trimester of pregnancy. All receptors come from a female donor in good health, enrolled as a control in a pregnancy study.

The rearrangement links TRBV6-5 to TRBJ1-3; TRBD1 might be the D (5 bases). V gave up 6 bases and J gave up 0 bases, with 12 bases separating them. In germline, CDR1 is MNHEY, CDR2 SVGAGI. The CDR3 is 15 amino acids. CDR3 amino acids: CASSRTRSSGNTIYF. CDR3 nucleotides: TGTGCCAGCAGCAGGACACGTAGCTCTGGAAACACCATATATTTT.

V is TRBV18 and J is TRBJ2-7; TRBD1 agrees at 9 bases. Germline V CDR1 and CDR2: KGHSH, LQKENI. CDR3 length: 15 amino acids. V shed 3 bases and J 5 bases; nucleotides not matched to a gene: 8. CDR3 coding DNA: TGTGCCAGCTCACCCTTGGGACAGGGCGTCCACGAGCAGTACTTC. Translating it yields CASSPLGQGVHEQYF.

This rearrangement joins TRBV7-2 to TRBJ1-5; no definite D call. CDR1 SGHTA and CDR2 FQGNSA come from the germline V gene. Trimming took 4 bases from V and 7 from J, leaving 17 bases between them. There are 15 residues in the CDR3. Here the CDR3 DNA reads TGTGCCAGCAGCTACGGTTTGCGGGCCGGACAGCCCCAGCATTTT. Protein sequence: CASSYGLRAGQPQHF.

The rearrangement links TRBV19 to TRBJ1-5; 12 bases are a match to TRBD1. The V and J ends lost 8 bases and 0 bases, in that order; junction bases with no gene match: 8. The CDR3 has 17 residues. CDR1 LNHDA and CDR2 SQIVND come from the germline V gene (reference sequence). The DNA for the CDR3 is TGTGCCAGTCATGGGACAGGGGGCGCGGATAGCAATCAGCCCCAGCATTTT. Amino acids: CASHGTGGADSNQPQHF.

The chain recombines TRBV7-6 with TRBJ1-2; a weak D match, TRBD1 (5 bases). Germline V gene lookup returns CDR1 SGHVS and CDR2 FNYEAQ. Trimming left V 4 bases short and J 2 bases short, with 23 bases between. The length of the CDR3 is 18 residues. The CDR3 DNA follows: TGTGCCAGCAGCTCCGTTGACCCTGTCGGGACTGCGAACTATGGCTACACCTTC. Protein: CASSSVDPVGTANYGYTF.

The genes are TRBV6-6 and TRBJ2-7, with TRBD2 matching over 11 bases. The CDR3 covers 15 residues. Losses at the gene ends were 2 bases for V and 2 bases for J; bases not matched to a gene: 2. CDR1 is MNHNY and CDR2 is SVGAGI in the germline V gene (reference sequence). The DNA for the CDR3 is TGTGCCAGCAGTTACGGGACTAGCGGTCCCTACGAGCAGTACTTC. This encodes CASSYGTSGPYEQYF.

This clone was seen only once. The CDR3 loop reads CASKHRGTEAFF. In DNA, the CDR3 is TGTGCCAGCAAACACAGGGGTACTGAAGCTTTCTTT. The J gene is TRBJ1-1, the V gene TRBV25-1, with 7 bases identical to TRBD1. Trimming cost V 7 bases and J 5 bases; bases outside gene matches: 4. This CDR3 is 12 amino acids long. From germline, CDR1 is MGHDK and CDR2 SYGVNS.

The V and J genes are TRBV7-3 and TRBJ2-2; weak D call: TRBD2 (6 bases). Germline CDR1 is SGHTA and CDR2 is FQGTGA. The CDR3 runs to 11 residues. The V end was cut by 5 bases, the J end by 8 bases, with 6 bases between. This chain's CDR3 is CASSREGELFF. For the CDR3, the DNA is TGTGCCAGCAGCCGGGAGGGGGAGCTGTTTTTT.

The CDR3 loop reads CASSTGETYEQYF. The CDR3 region has the DNA TGTGCCAGCAGTACAGGGGAAACCTACGAGCAGTACTTC. This chain uses TRBV6-6 with TRBJ2-7; TRBD1 aligns across 7 bases. The CDR3 contains 13 residues. Germline V CDR1 and CDR2: MNHNY, SVGAGI (reference sequence). With 5 bases clipped from V and 2 bases from J, the junction kept 3 bases outside the gene matches.

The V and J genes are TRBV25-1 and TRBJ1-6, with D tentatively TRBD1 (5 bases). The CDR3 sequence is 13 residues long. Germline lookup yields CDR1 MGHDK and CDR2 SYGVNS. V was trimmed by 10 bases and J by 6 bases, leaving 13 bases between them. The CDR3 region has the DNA TGTGCCACCCTAGGGGAGGGTAATTCACCCCTCCACTTT. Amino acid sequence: CATLGEGNSPLHF.

The CDR3 DNA sequence: TGTGCCAGCAGCCTTACAGGGGGCGGCACAGATACGCAGTATTTT. Protein product: CASSLTGGGTDTQYF. J is TRBJ2-3 and V is TRBV7-3; 9 positions agree with TRBD1. The germline CDR1 and CDR2 sequences are SGHTA and FQGTGA. The V and J ends lost 5 bases and 1 base, in that order; junction bases with no gene match: 4. This CDR3 comprises 15 residues.

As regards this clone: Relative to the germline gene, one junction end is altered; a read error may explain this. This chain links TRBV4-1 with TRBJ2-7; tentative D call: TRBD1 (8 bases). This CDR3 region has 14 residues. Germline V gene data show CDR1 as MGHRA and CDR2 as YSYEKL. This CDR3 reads CASSQPRTGREQSF. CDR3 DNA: TGCGCCAGCAGCCAACCCCGGACAGGGAGGGAACAGAGCTTC.

CDR3 bases: TGCGCCAGCAGCCCGGAGCCGGGACAGTCCTACGAGCAGTACTTC. Encoded protein: CASSPEPGQSYEQYF. The genes are TRBV5-1 and TRBJ2-7; the match to TRBD1 covers 7 bases. Germline V gene sequence: CDR1 SGHRS, CDR2 YFSETQ. The CDR3 runs to 15 residues. J gave up 1 base and V 4 bases, and 8 bases lay outside the gene matches.